The present T cell receptor (beta chain) was sequenced within a study of vaccination effects on CD4 cells after COVID-19. Viral peptide pool expansion of antigen-specific CD4+ T cells preceded sequencing in the ViraFEST assay. Culture proceeded for 9 to 11 days, and CD4+ T cells were then isolated. No vaccinee had earlier SARS-CoV-2 infection, and nucleocapsid antibodies were negative. With 7 bases removed from V and 7 bases from J, the gap between germline ends came to 4 bases. The CDR3 consists of 10 residues. The germline CDR1 and CDR2 sequences are LNHDA and SQIVND (reference sequence). Sample share makes this clone medium-sized. No antigen is known for it. Here immunoSEQ multiplex PCR was the method, and the copy in TCRdb shows in-frame clones only, minus some. The table has nearly 35,000 clones, about 80% seen once.

This sample comprised CD4+ T cells from PBMCs cultured with HCoV-OC43 spike peptides, obtained before COVID-19 vaccination. The subset here: HCoV-OC43 spike overlapping peptide pool stimulation. The source of this sequence is a human donor who received a COVID-19 vaccine. The V call is TRBV19, the J call TRBJ2-2; no reliable D call. The CDR3 sequence is CASICGELFF. CDR3 nucleotides: TGTGCCAGTATTTGCGGGGAGCTGTTTTTT. Based on the CDR3 plus reference TRBV19 and TRBJ2-2, the full variable domain is DGGITQSPKYLFRKEGQNVTLSCEQNLNHDAMYWYRQDPGQGLRLIYYSQIVNDFQKGDIAEGYSVSREKKESFPLTVTSAQKNPTAFYLCASICGELFFGEGSRLTVL.